This is a list of T cell receptor beta chains from one sample in a study of identical twins. TCRdb recomputed calls from the 5' RACE reads with MiXCR, one row per CDR3 protein. Here the sample spans more than 400,000 distinct CDR3 sequences, about 15% being singletons. These data were likewise used in another study, on yellow fever vaccine responses in identical twins.

Sequenced sample: CD4+ T cells sorted from blood. The origin of the receptors is a woman younger than 35 in good health. Each CDR3 is given without its conserved first and last residue. Each record gives: D gene, V gene, CDR3 length, CDR3 protein. D genes are given only for firm matches.

d_call: TRBD1
v_call: TRBV3-1
cdr3_length: 11
cdr3_aa: ASKGQGSDTQY

d_call: -
v_call: TRBV5-1
cdr3_length: 12
cdr3_aa: ASSLGSGEDGYT

d_call: TRBD1
v_call: TRBV6-1
cdr3_length: 11
cdr3_aa: ASRTGGAETQY

d_call: -
v_call: TRBV28
cdr3_length: 9
cdr3_aa: ASSRTRGAF

d_call: -
v_call: TRBV7-9
cdr3_length: 15
cdr3_aa: ASSLRPSLAASDEQF

d_call: TRBD2
v_call: TRBV5-6
cdr3_length: 13
cdr3_aa: ASSFGGGEYNEQF

d_call: -
v_call: TRBV5-1
cdr3_length: 11
cdr3_aa: ASSKAGINEQF

d_call: -
v_call: TRBV14
cdr3_length: 12
cdr3_aa: ASSPWTANYEQY

d_call: -
v_call: TRBV15
cdr3_length: 13
cdr3_aa: ATSRDGGAKNIQY

d_call: -
v_call: TRBV12-3/TRBV12-4
cdr3_length: 12
cdr3_aa: ASSLERLLGAQY

d_call: TRBD1
v_call: TRBV2
cdr3_length: 12
cdr3_aa: ASSDTGTGDEAF

d_call: -
v_call: TRBV7-9
cdr3_length: 13
cdr3_aa: ASSLAGSANTEAF

d_call: -
v_call: TRBV2
cdr3_length: 11
cdr3_aa: ASIRNGNTEAF

d_call: -
v_call: TRBV11-2
cdr3_length: 13
cdr3_aa: ASSLDWQGSSGYT

d_call: -
v_call: TRBV29-1
cdr3_length: 9
cdr3_aa: SALRGEKLF

d_call: TRBD1
v_call: TRBV6-1
cdr3_length: 12
cdr3_aa: ASSEWTGPGTQY

d_call: TRBD1
v_call: TRBV5-1
cdr3_length: 13
cdr3_aa: ASNPGTGVFNEQF

d_call: -
v_call: TRBV6-1
cdr3_length: 12
cdr3_aa: ASTPISYTGELF

d_call: -
v_call: TRBV4-2
cdr3_length: 10
cdr3_aa: ASSQVNSPLH

d_call: -
v_call: TRBV5-1
cdr3_length: 13
cdr3_aa: ASSISGGGGNEQF

d_call: TRBD1
v_call: TRBV20-1
cdr3_length: 13
cdr3_aa: SARSAQGVSYEQY

d_call: -
v_call: TRBV27
cdr3_length: 16
cdr3_aa: ASSEASQRGGSYNEQF

d_call: TRBD2
v_call: TRBV28
cdr3_length: 14
cdr3_aa: ASSLSQLAGSGELF

d_call: TRBD2
v_call: TRBV10-2
cdr3_length: 13
cdr3_aa: ASRASGSHTGELF

d_call: -
v_call: TRBV10-3
cdr3_length: 11
cdr3_aa: AIKNSISHEAF

d_call: -
v_call: TRBV11-2
cdr3_length: 13
cdr3_aa: ASSKDKGLSGELF

d_call: -
v_call: TRBV12-3/TRBV12-4
cdr3_length: 12
cdr3_aa: ASSFLADTGELF

d_call: -
v_call: TRBV20-1
cdr3_length: 12
cdr3_aa: SATTASSYNEQF

d_call: TRBD2
v_call: TRBV12-3/TRBV12-4
cdr3_length: 10
cdr3_aa: ASSRGGDIQY

d_call: TRBD1
v_call: TRBV2
cdr3_length: 13
cdr3_aa: ASSEEGTGSYEQY

d_call: -
v_call: TRBV3-1
cdr3_length: 11
cdr3_aa: ASSQTSPGELF

d_call: -
v_call: TRBV11-2
cdr3_length: 15
cdr3_aa: ASSPRFAPLGGETQY

d_call: -
v_call: TRBV21-1
cdr3_length: 11
cdr3_aa: ARTPSGANVLS

d_call: -
v_call: TRBV10-3
cdr3_length: 12
cdr3_aa: AISDTLGRTEAF

d_call: TRBD2
v_call: TRBV12-3/TRBV12-4
cdr3_length: 15
cdr3_aa: ASSPPTGTSGYNEQF

d_call: -
v_call: TRBV10-3
cdr3_length: 13
cdr3_aa: AISPRDTGNQPQH

d_call: -
v_call: TRBV11-2
cdr3_length: 11
cdr3_aa: ASSLGSNNEQF

d_call: -
v_call: TRBV7-6
cdr3_length: 14
cdr3_aa: ASSFRGQGGADTQY

d_call: TRBD1
v_call: TRBV7-6
cdr3_length: 11
cdr3_aa: ASSAGQGLTLH